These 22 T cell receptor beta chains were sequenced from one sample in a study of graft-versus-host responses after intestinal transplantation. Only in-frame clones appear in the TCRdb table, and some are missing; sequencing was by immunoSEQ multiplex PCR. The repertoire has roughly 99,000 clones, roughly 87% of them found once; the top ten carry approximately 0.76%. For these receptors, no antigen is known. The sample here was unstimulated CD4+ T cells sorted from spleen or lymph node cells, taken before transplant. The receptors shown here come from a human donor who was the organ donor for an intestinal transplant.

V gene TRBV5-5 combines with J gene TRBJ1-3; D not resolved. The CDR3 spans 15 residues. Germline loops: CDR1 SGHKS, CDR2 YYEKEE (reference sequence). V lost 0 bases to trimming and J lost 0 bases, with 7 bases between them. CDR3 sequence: CASSLELHSGNTIYF. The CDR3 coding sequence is TGTGCCAGCAGCTTGGAATTACACTCTGGAAACACCATATATTTT. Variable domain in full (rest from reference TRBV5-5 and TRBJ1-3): DAGVTQSPTHLIKTRGQQVTLRCSPISGHKSVSWYQQVLGQGPQFIFQYYEKEERGRGNFPDRFSARQFPNYSSELNVNALLLGDSALYLCASSLELHSGNTIYFGEGSWLTVV.

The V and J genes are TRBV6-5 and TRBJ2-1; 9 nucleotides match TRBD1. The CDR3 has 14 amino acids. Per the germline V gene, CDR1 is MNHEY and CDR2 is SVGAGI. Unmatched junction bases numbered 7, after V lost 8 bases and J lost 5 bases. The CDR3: CASGAWTGDNEQFF. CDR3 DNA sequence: TGTGCCAGCGGCGCATGGACAGGGGACAATGAGCAGTTCTTC.

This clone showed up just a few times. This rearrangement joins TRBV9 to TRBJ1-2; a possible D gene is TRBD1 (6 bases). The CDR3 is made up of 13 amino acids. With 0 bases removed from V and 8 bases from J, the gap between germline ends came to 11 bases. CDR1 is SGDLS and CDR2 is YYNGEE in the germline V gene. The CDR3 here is CASSVEGGRGYTF. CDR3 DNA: TGTGCCAGCAGCGTAGAAGGGGGACGGGGCTACACCTTC.

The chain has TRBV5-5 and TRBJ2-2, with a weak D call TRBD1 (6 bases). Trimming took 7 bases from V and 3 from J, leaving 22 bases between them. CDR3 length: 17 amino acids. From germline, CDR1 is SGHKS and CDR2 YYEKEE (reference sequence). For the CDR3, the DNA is TGTGCCAGCCGAAAACAGGGAAGGCTCCTTCACACCGGGGAGCTGTTTTTT. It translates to CASRKQGRLLHTGELFF.

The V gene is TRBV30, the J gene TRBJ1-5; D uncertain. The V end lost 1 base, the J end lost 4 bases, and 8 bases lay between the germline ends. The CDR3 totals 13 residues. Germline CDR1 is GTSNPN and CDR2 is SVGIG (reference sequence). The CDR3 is CAWSGTVNQPQHF. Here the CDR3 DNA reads TGTGCCTGGAGTGGTACAGTAAATCAGCCCCAGCATTTT.

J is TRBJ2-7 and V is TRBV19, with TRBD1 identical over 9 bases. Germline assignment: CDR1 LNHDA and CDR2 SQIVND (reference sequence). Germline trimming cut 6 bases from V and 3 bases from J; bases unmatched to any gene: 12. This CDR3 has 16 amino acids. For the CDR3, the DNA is TGTGCCAGTAGCAGAAACACAGGGGGCTCCTTCTACGAGCAGTACTTC. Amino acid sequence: CASSRNTGGSFYEQYF.

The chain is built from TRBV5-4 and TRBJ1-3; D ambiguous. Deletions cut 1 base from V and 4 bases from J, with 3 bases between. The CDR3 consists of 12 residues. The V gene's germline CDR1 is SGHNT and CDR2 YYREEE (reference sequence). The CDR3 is CASSLQGNTIYF. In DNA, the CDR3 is TGTGCCAGCAGCTTGCAAGGAAACACCATATATTTT.

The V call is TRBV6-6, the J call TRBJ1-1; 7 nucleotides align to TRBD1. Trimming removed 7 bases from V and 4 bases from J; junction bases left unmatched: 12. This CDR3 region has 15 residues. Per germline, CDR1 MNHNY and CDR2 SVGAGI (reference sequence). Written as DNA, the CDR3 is TGTGCCAGCATTAAGAGTCAGGGGGGCGGCACTGAAGCTTTCTTT. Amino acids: CASIKSQGGGTEAFF.

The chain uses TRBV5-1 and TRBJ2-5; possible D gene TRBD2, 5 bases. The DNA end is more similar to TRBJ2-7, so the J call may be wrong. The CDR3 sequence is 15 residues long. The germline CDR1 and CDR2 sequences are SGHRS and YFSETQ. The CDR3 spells CASSLGGSYSYEQYF. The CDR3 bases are TGCGCCAGCAGCTTGGGAGGGAGCTATTCCTACGAGCAGTACTTC.

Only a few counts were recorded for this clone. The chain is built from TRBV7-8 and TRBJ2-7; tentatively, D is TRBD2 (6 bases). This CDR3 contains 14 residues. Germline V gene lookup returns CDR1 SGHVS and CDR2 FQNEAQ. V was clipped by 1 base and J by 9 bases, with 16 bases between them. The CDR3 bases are TGTGCCAGCAGCTTAGAAGTGGGGGGAGGAGGGCAGTACTTC. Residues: CASSLEVGGGGQYF.

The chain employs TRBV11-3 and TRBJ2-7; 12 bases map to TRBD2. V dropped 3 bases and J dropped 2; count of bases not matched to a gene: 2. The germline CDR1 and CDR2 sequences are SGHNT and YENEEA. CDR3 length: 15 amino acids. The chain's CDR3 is CASSFGLAGTYEQYF. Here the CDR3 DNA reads TGTGCCAGCAGCTTCGGACTAGCGGGAACCTACGAGCAGTACTTC.

The CDR3 nucleotides are TGTGCCAGCAGTACAGGGTTGGGGCCTTATGGCTACACCTTC. Encoded protein: CASSTGLGPYGYTF. The gene calls are TRBV6-5 and TRBJ1-2; a possible D gene is TRBD1 (6 bases). Germline V CDR1 and CDR2: MNHEY, SVGAGI. V shed 5 bases and J shed 5 bases, with 15 bases lying between them. This CDR3 spans 14 amino acids.

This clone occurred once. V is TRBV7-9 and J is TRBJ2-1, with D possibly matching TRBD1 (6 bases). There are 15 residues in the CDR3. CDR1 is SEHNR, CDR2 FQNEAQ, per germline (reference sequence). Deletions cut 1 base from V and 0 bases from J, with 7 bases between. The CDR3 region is CASSLVGASYNEQFF. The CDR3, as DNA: TGTGCCAGCAGCTTAGTGGGGGCCTCCTACAATGAGCAGTTCTTC.

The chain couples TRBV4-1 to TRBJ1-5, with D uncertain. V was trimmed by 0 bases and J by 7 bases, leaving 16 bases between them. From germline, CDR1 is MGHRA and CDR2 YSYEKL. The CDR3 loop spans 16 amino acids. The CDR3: CASSQDHQTRAQPQHF. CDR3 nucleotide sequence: TGCGCCAGCAGCCAAGATCACCAGACAAGGGCGCAGCCCCAGCATTTT.

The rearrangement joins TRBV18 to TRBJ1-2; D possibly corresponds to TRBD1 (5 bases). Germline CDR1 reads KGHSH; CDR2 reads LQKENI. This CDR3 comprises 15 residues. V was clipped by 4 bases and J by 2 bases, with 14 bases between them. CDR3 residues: CASSQAAGLNYGYTF. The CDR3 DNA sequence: TGTGCCAGCTCACAGGCGGCAGGGCTAAACTATGGCTACACCTTC. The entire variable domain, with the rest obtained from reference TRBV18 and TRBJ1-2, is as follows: NAGVMQNPRHLVRRRGQEARLRCSPMKGHSHVYWYRQLPEEGLKFMVYLQKENIIDESGMPKERFSAEFPKEGPSILRIQQVVRGDSAAYFCASSQAAGLNYGYTFGSGTRLTVV.

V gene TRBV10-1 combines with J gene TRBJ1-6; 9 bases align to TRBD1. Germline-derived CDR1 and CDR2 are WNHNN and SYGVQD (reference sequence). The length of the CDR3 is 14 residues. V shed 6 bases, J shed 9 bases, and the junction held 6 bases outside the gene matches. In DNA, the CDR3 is TGCGCCAGCAGCCCGGGACAGGGTTTTTCACCCCTCCACTTT. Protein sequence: CASSPGQGFSPLHF.

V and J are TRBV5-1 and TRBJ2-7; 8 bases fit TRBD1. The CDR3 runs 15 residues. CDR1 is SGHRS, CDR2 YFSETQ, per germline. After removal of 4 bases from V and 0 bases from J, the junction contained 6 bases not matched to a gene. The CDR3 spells CASSLWTGSSYEQYF. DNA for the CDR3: TGCGCCAGCAGCCTATGGACAGGGAGCTCCTACGAGCAGTACTTC. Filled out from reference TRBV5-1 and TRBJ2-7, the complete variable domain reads KAGVTQTPRYLIKTRGQQVTLSCSPISGHRSVSWYQQTPGQGLQFLFEYFSETQRNKGNFPGRFSGRQFSNSRSEMNVSTLELGDSALYLCASSLWTGSSYEQYFGPGTRLTVT.

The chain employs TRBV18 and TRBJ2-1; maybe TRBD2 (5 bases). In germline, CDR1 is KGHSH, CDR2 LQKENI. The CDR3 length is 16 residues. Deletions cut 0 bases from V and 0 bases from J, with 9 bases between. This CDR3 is CASSPPKRASYNEQFF. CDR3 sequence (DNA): TGTGCCAGCTCACCACCGAAGAGGGCCTCCTACAATGAGCAGTTCTTC.

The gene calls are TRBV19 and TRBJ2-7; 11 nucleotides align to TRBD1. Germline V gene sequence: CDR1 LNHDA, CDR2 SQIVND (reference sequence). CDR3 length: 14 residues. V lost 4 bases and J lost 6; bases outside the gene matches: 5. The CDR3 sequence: CASSKDRGPGEQYF. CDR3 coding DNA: TGTGCCAGTAGTAAGGACAGGGGGCCGGGCGAGCAGTACTTC.

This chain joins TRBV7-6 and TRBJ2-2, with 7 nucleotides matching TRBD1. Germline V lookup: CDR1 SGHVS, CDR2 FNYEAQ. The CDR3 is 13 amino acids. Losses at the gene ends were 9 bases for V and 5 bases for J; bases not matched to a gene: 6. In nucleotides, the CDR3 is TGTGCCAGTCGGACAGGTCGGACCGGGGAGCTGTTTTTT. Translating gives CASRTGRTGELFF.

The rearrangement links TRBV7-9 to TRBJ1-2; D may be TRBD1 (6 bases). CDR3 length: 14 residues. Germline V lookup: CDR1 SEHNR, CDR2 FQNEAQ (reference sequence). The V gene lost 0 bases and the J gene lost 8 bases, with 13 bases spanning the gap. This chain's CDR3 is CASSLATGGGGYTF. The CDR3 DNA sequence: TGTGCCAGCAGCTTAGCGACGGGGGGCGGAGGCTACACCTTC.

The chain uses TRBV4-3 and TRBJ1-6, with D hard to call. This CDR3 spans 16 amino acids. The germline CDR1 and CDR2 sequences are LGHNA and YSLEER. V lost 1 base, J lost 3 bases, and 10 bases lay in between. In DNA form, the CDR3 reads TGCGCCAGCAGCCAAGCAGAATTTCACTATAATTCACCCCTCCACTTT. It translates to CASSQAEFHYNSPLHF.